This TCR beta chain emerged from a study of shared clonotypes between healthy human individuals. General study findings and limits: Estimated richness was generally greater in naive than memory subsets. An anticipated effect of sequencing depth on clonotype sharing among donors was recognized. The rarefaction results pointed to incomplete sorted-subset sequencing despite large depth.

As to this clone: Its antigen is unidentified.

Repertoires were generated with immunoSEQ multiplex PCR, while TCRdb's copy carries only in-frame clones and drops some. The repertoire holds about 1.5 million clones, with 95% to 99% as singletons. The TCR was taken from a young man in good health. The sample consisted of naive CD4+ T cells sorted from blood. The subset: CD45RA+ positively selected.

The chain's CDR3 is CASSLASHEGGEQFF. The CDR3 DNA sequence: TGCGCCAGCAGCTTGGCGTCCCACGAGGGGGGTGAGCAGTTCTTC. The V call is TRBV5-1, the J call TRBJ2-1; possibly TRBD1 or TRBD2 for D (6 bases each). Germline assignment: CDR1 SGHRS and CDR2 YFSETQ. The CDR3 runs 15 residues. V was clipped by 0 bases and J by 9 bases, with 16 bases between them. The whole variable domain, remainder taken from reference TRBV5-1 and TRBJ2-1, is KAGVTQTPRYLIKTRGQQVTLSCSPISGHRSVSWYQQTPGQGLQFLFEYFSETQRNKGNFPGRFSGRQFSNSRSEMNVSTLELGDSALYLCASSLASHEGGEQFFGPGTRLTVL.